This T cell receptor (beta chain) was obtained from a study of patients and donors after allogeneic stem cell transplantation. This CDR3 has 15 amino acids. V was clipped by 6 bases and J by 2 bases, with 14 bases between them. TCRdb recomputed calls from the RT-PCR reads with MiXCR, one row per CDR3 protein. The table has a few thousand distinct CDR3 sequences, about 19% seen once. The sequencing sample was made of blood, either unsorted or a sorted T cell fraction (not recorded which). The rearrangement links TRBV12-3 or TRBV12-4 to TRBJ1-5, with D possibly matching TRBD1 (5 bases). The receptor's source is a human donor who was either an allogeneic HSCT recipient or a stem cell or donor lymphocyte infusion donor (not recorded which). It is not recorded whose cells these are; they may come from a transplant donor. The CDR3 DNA follows: TGTGCCAGCAGACAGGACGTGCAAGGCAATCAGCCCCAGCATTTT. The encoded protein is CASRQDVQGNQPQHF.